The text below deals with one T cell receptor (beta chain). Some clones are missing from TCRdb's copy, which holds only in-frame ones; the method was immunoSEQ multiplex PCR. The profile covers some 110,000 clones, with about nine tenths appearing a single time and 7% to 9% taken by the ten largest. The data derive from a study of blood T cell repertoires in COVID-19. Across the study: Researchers got acute and convalescent COVID-19 samples from the United States, Italy and Spain. Sample material is recorded as cDNA or gDNA derived from T cells, B-cell-depleted T cells, or PBMCs.

The sequenced material came from peripheral blood. The receptor was isolated from a human donor in a cohort sampled during active COVID-19.

The CDR3 sequence: CASSHQGQAVEKLFF. The CDR3 DNA is TGTGCCAGCTCACATCAGGGGCAGGCTGTCGAAAAACTGTTTTTT. The V call is TRBV18, the J call TRBJ1-4, with D possibly TRBD1 on 6 matching bases. Germline values: CDR1 KGHSH, CDR2 LQKENI. CDR3 length equals 15 residues. V lost 4 bases to trimming and J lost 8 bases, with 17 bases between them. Based on the CDR3 plus reference TRBV18 and TRBJ1-4, the full variable domain is NAGVMQNPRHLVRRRGQEARLRCSPMKGHSHVYWYRQLPEEGLKFMVYLQKENIIDESGMPKERFSAEFPKEGPSILRIQQVVRGDSAAYFCASSHQGQAVEKLFFGSGTQLSVL.